The next 14 T cell receptor beta chains were all read from a single sample in a study of T cell repertoires in cytomegalovirus infection (dated by TCRdb to between 2018 and 2020). Sequencing instrument: Illumina HiSeq 1500. Using fastp trimming at Q25 and MiXCR clonotype assembly, TCRdb reanalyzed the public sequencing data and kept in-frame beta chains. Here each entry gathers all rows of one CDR3 protein and keeps the most common genes and DNA. Within this sample are about 680,000 distinct CDR3 sequences, with approximately 24% of them counted one time only. The top ten constitute 6.5% to 10% of the sample. Material: CD8+ T cells from PBMCs. These receptors came from a human donor in good health (CMV status not recorded). Some clones in this sample may be carry-over from other donors' samples.

The chain has TRBV7-6 and TRBJ2-2, with D unclear. V was pared by 0 bases and J by 4 bases, with 12 bases between. The CDR3 loop spans 16 amino acids. Germline CDR1 and CDR2: SGHVS and FNYEAQ. CDR3 nucleotides: TGTGCCAGCAGCTTAGCTATTAGCCCGATCACCGGGGAGCTGTTTTTT. Translating it yields CASSLAISPITGELFF.

The rearrangement uses TRBV29-1 and TRBJ2-5; TRBD1 matches at 9 bases. From germline, CDR1 is SQVTM and CDR2 ANQGSEA. The CDR3 consists of 13 residues. J gave up 4 bases and V 7 bases, and 7 bases lay outside the gene matches. CDR3 nucleotides: TGCAGCGCCGACAGGGGGATGAGAGAGACCCAGTACTTC. Translation: CSADRGMRETQYF.

There are many counts of this clonotype. This chain joins TRBV7-6 and TRBJ2-2; D is ambiguous. The CDR3 is 16 amino acids. CDR1 is SGHVS and CDR2 is FNYEAQ in the germline V gene. Trimming removed 5 bases from V and 6 bases from J, with 19 bases in between. CDR3 DNA sequence: TGTGCCAGCAGCCCCGTAGCAAGCTATAAGGCCGGGGAGCTGTTTTTT. Translating gives CASSPVASYKAGELFF.

This clonotype was found a few times. The chain employs TRBV25-1 and TRBJ2-7, with no clear D. The CDR3 is made up of 14 amino acids. V was trimmed by 5 bases and J by 2 bases, leaving 13 bases between them. Germline-derived CDR1 and CDR2 are MGHDK and SYGVNS. CDR3: CASSSQDGPYEQYF. CDR3 DNA sequence: TGTGCCAGCAGTAGCCAGGACGGACCCTACGAGCAGTACTTC.

V gene TRBV20-1 combines with J gene TRBJ2-1, with 8 bases aligning to TRBD2. Germline V gene data show CDR1 as DFQATT and CDR2 as SNEGSKA (reference sequence). The CDR3 covers 14 residues. The J segment lost 3 bases and the V segment lost 3 bases, leaving 4 bases of the junction unmatched. CDR3 loop: CSARERGSYNEQFF. Written as DNA, the CDR3 is TGCAGTGCTAGGGAGCGGGGGAGCTACAATGAGCAGTTCTTC.

This clonotype showed up just a few times. The rearrangement links TRBV28 to TRBJ1-5; TRBD1 aligns across 8 bases. Germline V lookup: CDR1 MDHEN, CDR2 SYDVKM. The CDR3 contains 16 residues. The junction had 9 bases not matched to a gene; V was cut back by 6 bases and J by 2 bases. The chain's CDR3 is CASRIQGVVGNQPQHF. CDR3 nucleotides: TGTGCCAGCAGGATACAGGGGGTCGTGGGCAATCAGCCCCAGCATTTT.

The chain employs TRBV7-4 and TRBJ1-1; 10 bases match TRBD1. Germline CDR1 reads SGHVT; CDR2 reads SQSDAQ. The J segment lost 2 bases and the V segment lost 5 bases, leaving 11 bases of the junction unmatched. The CDR3 length is 17 residues. The DNA for the CDR3 is TGTGCCAGCAGCCCTAGCCGGGACAGGGGCGTTAACACTGAAGCTTTCTTT. This translates into CASSPSRDRGVNTEAFF.

This clonotype was found many times. The J gene is TRBJ2-3, the V gene TRBV7-2; no definite D call. CDR1 SGHTA and CDR2 FQGNSA come from the germline V gene. V was shortened by 5 bases and J by 1 base, with 13 bases between the two germline ends. The CDR3 loop spans 15 amino acids. The CDR3 DNA sequence: TGTGCCAGCAGCGCTCGGGCGCGAGGCACAGATACGCAGTATTTT. Its translation is CASSARARGTDTQYF.

V gene TRBV9 combines with J gene TRBJ2-1; a possible D gene is TRBD2 (6 bases). Germline values: CDR1 SGDLS, CDR2 YYNGEE. This CDR3 is built from 14 residues. Trimming cost V 6 bases and J 6 bases, with 16 bases left between them. The CDR3 nucleotides are TGTGCCAGCAACAAAAATCGGGAGCGCAATGAGCAGTTCTTC. Protein: CASNKNRERNEQFF.

This clonotype was recorded a few times. V and J are TRBV20-1 and TRBJ2-1; D not certain. The germline V and J ends were trimmed by 6 bases and 0 bases, with 12 bases remaining between them. CDR1 is DFQATT and CDR2 is SNEGSKA in the germline V gene (reference sequence). There are 14 residues in the CDR3. In DNA form, the CDR3 reads TGCAGTGCCCCACCCCCCAGCTCCTACAATGAGCAGTTCTTC. Protein: CSAPPPSSYNEQFF.

The table lists this clonotype with a few counts. The rearrangement links TRBV2 to TRBJ1-1, with TRBD1 as a possible D gene (6 bases). The CDR3 contains 16 residues. The V end lost 6 bases, the J end lost 5 bases, and 22 bases lay between the germline ends. Germline loops: CDR1 SNHLY, CDR2 FYNNEI. The CDR3 sequence is CASSDGRGPPETEAFF. DNA of the CDR3: TGTGCCAGCAGCGATGGGCGGGGGCCACCGGAGACTGAAGCTTTCTTT.

Of note for this clonotype: A much larger clone differs by one base, so this may be a read error. V and J are TRBV7-8 and TRBJ2-2, with TRBD1 matching 7 bases. The CDR3 contains 15 residues. Germline CDR1 reads SGHVS; CDR2 reads FQNEAQ. The junction had 5 bases not matched to a gene; V was cut back by 2 bases and J by 5 bases. Written as DNA, the CDR3 is TGTGCCAGCAGCTTACAGGGGGTACAGACCGGGGAGCTGTTTTTT. It specifies CASSLQGVQTGELFF.

The table lists this clonotype with a few counts. The gene calls are TRBV20-1 and TRBJ1-2; D call uncertain. CDR3 length equals 14 residues. The germline V gene encodes CDR1 DFQATT and CDR2 SNEGSKA (reference sequence). V was pared by 6 bases and J by 3 bases, with 17 bases between. The CDR3 DNA reads TGCAGTGCCCCAACCCGGCAGGCGGACTATGGCTACACCTTC. This encodes CSAPTRQADYGYTF.

This clonotype was counted once. A much bigger clone sits one base away, suggesting this may be a read error. This chain joins TRBV6-1 and TRBJ2-1, with D unclear. The germline CDR1 and CDR2 sequences are MNHNS and SASEGT. The CDR3 has 12 amino acids. This CDR3 is CVSSADHNEQFF. For the CDR3, the DNA is TGTGTCAGCAGTGCTGACCACAATGAGCAGTTCTTC.